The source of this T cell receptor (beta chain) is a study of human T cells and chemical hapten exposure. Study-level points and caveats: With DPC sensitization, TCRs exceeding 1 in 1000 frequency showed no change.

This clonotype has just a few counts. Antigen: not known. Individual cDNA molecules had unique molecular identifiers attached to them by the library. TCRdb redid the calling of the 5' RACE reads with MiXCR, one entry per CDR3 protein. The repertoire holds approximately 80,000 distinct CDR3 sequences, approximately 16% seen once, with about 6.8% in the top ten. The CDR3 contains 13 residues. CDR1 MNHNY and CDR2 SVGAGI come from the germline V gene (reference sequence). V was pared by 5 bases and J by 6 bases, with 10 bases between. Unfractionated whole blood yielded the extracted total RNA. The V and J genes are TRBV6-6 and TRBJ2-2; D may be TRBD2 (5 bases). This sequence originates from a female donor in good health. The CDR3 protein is CASSPHSAGELFF. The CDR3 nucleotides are TGTGCCAGCAGTCCACATAGCGCCGGGGAGCTGTTTTTT.